The next 18 T cell receptor beta chains were all read from a single sample in a study of vaccination effects on CD4 cells after COVID-19. Prior to sequencing, the ViraFEST assay stimulated PBMC with viral peptide pools, which expanded the antigen-specific CD4+ T cells. Subsequent to a culture period of roughly 11 days, CD4+ T cells were isolated. No antigens are known for them. Assay used: immunoSEQ multiplex PCR; TCRdb lists only in-frame clones, some missing. The table lists roughly 11,000 clones, about 76% of them singletons. The sample here was CD4+ T cells from PBMCs cultured with HCoV-229E spike peptides, taken before COVID-19 vaccination. The origin of the receptors is a human donor who received a COVID-19 vaccine.

The chain is built from TRBV5-5 and TRBJ2-4, with D tentatively TRBD2 (5 bases). Per the germline V gene, CDR1 is SGHKS and CDR2 is YYEKEE (reference sequence). Trimming cost V 5 bases and J 8 bases, with 20 bases left between them. There are 15 residues in the CDR3. The CDR3 nucleotides are TGTGCCAGCAGTCCACTAGTTTTGGGTGTGGACATTCAGTACTTC. Amino acid sequence: CASSPLVLGVDIQYF.

The CDR3 DNA reads as TGTGCCAGCAGCCTTTACGGGGGGCCCCTTAGCTCCTACGAGCAGTACTTC. Its translation is CASSLYGGPLSSYEQYF. The genes are TRBV5-5 and TRBJ2-7; TRBD2 might be the D (7 bases). The CDR3 totals 17 residues. Germline assignment: CDR1 SGHKS and CDR2 YYEKEE (reference sequence). V was trimmed by 4 bases and J by 0 bases, leaving 20 bases between them.

The chain couples TRBV2 to TRBJ2-7, with 13 bases matching TRBD2. Trimming took 6 bases from V and 6 from J; bases not matched to a gene: 8. The germline V gene encodes CDR1 SNHLY and CDR2 FYNNEI. CDR3 size: 15 residues. The CDR3, as DNA: TGTGCCAGCAGCCTGACTAGCGGGAGGCTGAGCGAGCAGTACTTC. Protein: CASSLTSGRLSEQYF. Using reference TRBV2 and TRBJ2-7 for the parts outside the CDR3, the full variable domain is EPEVTQTPSHQVTQMGQEVILRCVPISNHLYFYWYRQILGQKVEFLVSFYNNEISEKSEIFDDQFSVERPDGSNFTLKIRSTKLEDSAMYFCASSLTSGRLSEQYFGPGTRLTVT.

The genes are TRBV28 and TRBJ1-4; 7 bases align to TRBD1. Germline assignment: CDR1 MDHEN and CDR2 SYDVKM. This CDR3 is built from 19 residues. Losses at the gene ends were 3 bases for V and 5 bases for J; bases not matched to a gene: 18. This CDR3 reads CASSFGETIARDRNEKLFF. For the CDR3, the DNA is TGTGCCAGCAGTTTCGGAGAAACTATAGCCCGGGACAGAAATGAAAAACTGTTTTTT. Using reference TRBV28 and TRBJ1-4 for the parts outside the CDR3, the full variable domain is DVKVTQSSRYLVKRTGEKVFLECVQDMDHENMFWYRQDPGLGLRLIYFSYDVKMKEKGDIPEGYSVSREKKERFSLILESASTNQTSMYLCASSFGETIARDRNEKLFFGSGTQLSVL.

CDR3 in amino acids: CASSLGGLGNTEAFF. The CDR3 DNA reads TGTGCCAGCAGCTTGGGGGGGTTGGGGAACACTGAAGCTTTCTTT. The rearrangement joins TRBV5-5 to TRBJ1-1; D perhaps matches TRBD1 (5 bases). The CDR3 covers 15 residues. Per germline, CDR1 SGHKS and CDR2 YYEKEE (reference sequence). V gave up 0 bases and J gave up 1 base, with 10 bases separating them.

This rearrangement joins TRBV12-3 or TRBV12-4 to TRBJ2-7; 9 bases agree with TRBD1. The CDR3 contains 13 residues. Trimming cost V 5 bases and J 4 bases; bases outside gene matches: 3. The chain's CDR3 is CASSRTGEYEQYF. CDR3 nucleotides: TGTGCCAGCAGTCGGACAGGGGAATACGAGCAGTACTTC.

The CDR3 sequence is CATSRDIVGRYF. Here the CDR3 DNA reads TGTGCCACCAGCAGAGATATAGTCGGGCGGTATTTT. This chain joins TRBV15 and TRBJ2-3; D is uncertain. Trimming removed 0 bases at V and 14 bases at J, with 12 bases between. Per the germline V gene, CDR1 is LNHNV and CDR2 is YYDKDF (reference sequence). The CDR3 spans 12 residues. Based on the CDR3 plus reference TRBV15 and TRBJ2-3, the full variable domain is DAMVIQNPRYQVTQFGKPVTLSCSQTLNHNVMYWYQQKSSQAPKLLFHYYDKDFNNEADTPDNFQSRRPNTSFCFLDIRSPGLGDTAMYLCATSRDIVGRYFGPGTRLTVL.

This clone was recorded a few times. The genes are TRBV10-3 and TRBJ1-1; 7 bases align to TRBD1. The junction had 5 bases not matched to a gene; V was cut back by 3 bases and J by 7 bases. Germline CDR1 ENHRY, CDR2 SYGVKD. CDR3 length equals 13 residues. CDR3 loop: CAISDRDRVEAFF. The CDR3 DNA reads as TGTGCCATCAGTGACCGGGACAGAGTTGAAGCTTTCTTT.

The genes are TRBV5-1 and TRBJ1-1; the match to TRBD1 covers 7 bases. Germline CDR1 and CDR2: SGHRS and YFSETQ. V shed 0 bases, J shed 5 bases, and the junction held 7 bases outside the gene matches. The length of the CDR3 is 15 residues. CDR3 nucleotide sequence: TGCGCCAGCAGCTTGGGGGCGACAGGGAGTACTGAAGCTTTCTTT. It encodes CASSLGATGSTEAFF.

The genes are TRBV7-2 and TRBJ2-2, with D hard to call. V was pared by 5 bases and J by 1 base, with 2 bases between. The CDR3 is 12 amino acids. The germline gives CDR1 SGHTA, CDR2 FQGNSA. Here the CDR3 reads CASSRNTGELFF. For the CDR3, the DNA is TGTGCCAGCAGCAGGAACACCGGGGAGCTGTTTTTT.

This clone was seen only a few times. This chain joins TRBV5-4 and TRBJ1-2; 9 nucleotides match TRBD1. V dropped 3 bases and J dropped 8; count of bases not matched to a gene: 8. The CDR3 is 14 residues long. Germline V gene lookup returns CDR1 SGHNT and CDR2 YYREEE (reference sequence). The CDR3 reads CASSSRDRARGYTF. In DNA form, the CDR3 reads TGTGCCAGCAGCTCGAGGGACAGGGCTCGGGGCTACACCTTC.

This chain links TRBV6-6 with TRBJ2-1, with 11 bases lining up with TRBD2. J gave up 4 bases and V 4 bases, and 6 bases lay outside the gene matches. CDR1 and CDR2 (germline): MNHNY, SVGAGI (reference sequence). The CDR3 has 16 amino acids. CDR3 coding DNA: TGTGCCAGCAGTTTCAGGACTAGCGGGTGGTACAATGAGCAGTTCTTC. Translation: CASSFRTSGWYNEQFF.

The rearrangement uses TRBV3-1 (or the pseudogene TRBV3-2) and TRBJ2-1; tentative D call: TRBD2 (7 bases). Trimming left V 4 bases short and J 8 bases short, with 18 bases between. Germline V CDR1 and CDR2: LGHDT, YNNKEL (reference sequence). The CDR3 spans 15 residues. CDR3 sequence (DNA): TGTGCCAGCAGCCTGGGGGCGGGGGTAAGTTATGAGCAGTTCTTC. Translation: CASSLGAGVSYEQFF.

This clone was counted between two and nine times. The chain is built from TRBV7-9 and TRBJ1-6; perhaps TRBD1 as D (6 bases). The ends were cut back, 3 bases at V and 11 bases at J, with 14 bases in the middle. CDR1 is SEHNR, CDR2 FQNEAQ, per germline (reference sequence). This CDR3 spans 14 amino acids. Here the CDR3 DNA reads TGTGCCAGCAGCTTTGACACCAGGGGCCCACCCCTCCACTTT. This translates into CASSFDTRGPPLHF.

The rearrangement uses TRBV18 and TRBJ1-1; D is ambiguous. The V and J ends lost 2 bases and 5 bases respectively, with 15 bases between them. Germline loops: CDR1 KGHSH, CDR2 LQKENI. This CDR3 contains 15 residues. The CDR3 DNA follows: TGTGCCAGCTCACCAAACCAAGTGGTGGGAACTGAAGCTTTCTTT. Its protein product is CASSPNQVVGTEAFF.

V and J are TRBV6-5 and TRBJ2-7; 10 positions agree with TRBD2. With V trimmed by 7 bases and J by 12 bases, 12 bases remained unmatched. Germline CDR1 MNHEY, CDR2 SVGAGI. The CDR3 has 13 residues. For the CDR3, the DNA is TGTGCCAGCAAGAGGGCTAGCGGGAGCAGACCGTACTTC. Translated, it gives CASKRASGSRPYF.

The chain has TRBV7-2 and TRBJ1-4; the D gene is possibly TRBD1 (5 bases). Trimming stripped 1 base from V and 4 bases from J, with 13 bases between. Germline V CDR1 and CDR2: SGHTA, FQGNSA. The CDR3 totals 16 residues. The CDR3 nucleotides are TGTGCCAGCAGCTTAGGGCGCCGGGGCTATAATGAAAAACTGTTTTTT. As protein: CASSLGRRGYNEKLFF.

This clone occurred once. The chain recombines TRBV6-2 or TRBV6-3 with TRBJ1-6, with D perhaps TRBD1 (5 bases). V was cut by 5 bases and J by 7 bases, with 12 bases left in between. Germline CDR1 reads MNHEY; CDR2 reads SVGEGT. There are 14 residues in the CDR3. This CDR3 is CASSTAGENSPLHF. DNA of the CDR3: TGTGCCAGCAGTACTGCGGGGGAAAATTCACCCCTCCACTTT.